Listed below are T cell receptor beta chains from one sample, sequenced in a study of blood T cell repertoires in COVID-19. Sequencing was performed with immunoSEQ multiplex PCR; in TCRdb, only in-frame clones are kept and a portion is missing. The table has approximately 280,000 clones, roughly 80% seen once. The sample consisted of PBMCs or T cells enriched from blood (not recorded which). These receptors originate from a man in his forties who had been exposed to COVID-19. The CDR3 runs from the conserved cysteine through the conserved F or W. Each record gives: J gene, D gene, V gene, clone size, CDR3 DNA, CDR3 protein. A D gene is named only where the DNA matches it firmly. Only some rows state a clone size, as once, few, many or a class for expanded clones.

j_call: TRBJ2-3; d_call: NA; v_call: TRBV5-1; clone_size: few; cdr3_nt: TGCGCCAGCAGCTTACAGGGAGGCACAGATACGCAGTATTTT; cdr3_aa: CASSLQGGTDTQYF
j_call: TRBJ2-3; d_call: TRBD2; v_call: TRBV2; clone_size: NA; cdr3_nt: TGTGCCAGCATTGGGGGACTATTGACAGATACGCAGTATTTT; cdr3_aa: CASIGGLLTDTQYF
j_call: TRBJ1-6; d_call: NA; v_call: TRBV12-3/TRBV12-4; clone_size: few; cdr3_nt: TGTGCCAGCAGCCAGCACGACAACCTCCCCCTCCACTTT; cdr3_aa: CASSQHDNLPLHF
j_call: TRBJ1-1; d_call: NA; v_call: TRBV7-6; clone_size: NA; cdr3_nt: TGTGCCAGCAGCTTACGGGAAGGGAGCATTCAAGCTTTCTTT; cdr3_aa: CASSLREGSIQAFF
j_call: TRBJ1-1; d_call: NA; v_call: TRBV14; clone_size: NA; cdr3_nt: TGTGCCAGCAGCCACGGGGGGCTTCACGGTGGGACTGAAGCTTTCTTT; cdr3_aa: CASSHGGLHGGTEAFF
j_call: TRBJ1-2; d_call: TRBD1; v_call: TRBV2; clone_size: NA; cdr3_nt: TGTGCCAGTATCCCACACGGGACAGGGGGTGTCGGCTACACCTTC; cdr3_aa: CASIPHGTGGVGYTF
j_call: TRBJ2-1; d_call: NA; v_call: TRBV18; clone_size: NA; cdr3_nt: TGTGCCAGCTCACCCCTCGCTCCCAGTAGCGGTAGCAATGAGCAGTTCTTC; cdr3_aa: CASSPLAPSSGSNEQFF
j_call: TRBJ2-7; d_call: NA; v_call: TRBV19; clone_size: NA; cdr3_nt: TGTGCCAGTAGTATGAAGGCCAGCGGGTACTACGAGCAGTACTTC; cdr3_aa: CASSMKASGYYEQYF
j_call: TRBJ2-3; d_call: NA; v_call: TRBV5-8; clone_size: NA; cdr3_nt: TGTGCCAGCAGCAGTACGTTGACAGGTTCCCTTTATACGCAGTATTTT; cdr3_aa: CASSSTLTGSLYTQYF
j_call: TRBJ1-3; d_call: TRBD1; v_call: TRBV5-1; clone_size: once; cdr3_nt: TGCGCCAGCAGCTCCGGACAGGGAGGAGGAAACACCATATATTTT; cdr3_aa: CASSSGQGGGNTIYF
j_call: TRBJ2-7; d_call: TRBD2; v_call: TRBV12-3/TRBV12-4; clone_size: many; cdr3_nt: TGTGCCAGTTGCAATAGCGGGAGTTGCGAGCAGTACTTC; cdr3_aa: CASCNSGSCEQYF
j_call: TRBJ1-6; d_call: NA; v_call: TRBV18; clone_size: NA; cdr3_nt: TGTGCCAGCTCACAGGAACAGGGTCTGAATTCACCCCTCCACTTT; cdr3_aa: CASSQEQGLNSPLHF
j_call: TRBJ2-3; d_call: TRBD2; v_call: TRBV10-3; clone_size: NA; cdr3_nt: TGTGCCATCAGTGAGACCCCGACTAGCGGTAGTTTCACAGATACGCAGTATTTT; cdr3_aa: CAISETPTSGSFTDTQYF
j_call: TRBJ2-1; d_call: NA; v_call: TRBV9; clone_size: NA; cdr3_nt: TGTGCCAGCAGCGTACTGGAGAGCTCCTACAATGAGCAGTTCTTC; cdr3_aa: CASSVLESSYNEQFF
j_call: TRBJ2-7; d_call: NA; v_call: TRBV3-1/TRBV3-2; clone_size: NA; cdr3_nt: TGTGCCAGCAGCCAAGGTGGAAATAGGGACTTTAGCTCCTACGAGCAGTACTTC; cdr3_aa: CASSQGGNRDFSSYEQYF
j_call: TRBJ2-7; d_call: TRBD1; v_call: TRBV5-1; clone_size: NA; cdr3_nt: TGCGCCAGCAGAGGGCGTGGAGGACAGGGGATCACCTACGAGCAGTACTTC; cdr3_aa: CASRGRGGQGITYEQYF
j_call: TRBJ2-6; d_call: NA; v_call: TRBV12-3/TRBV12-4; clone_size: NA; cdr3_nt: TGTGCCAGCAGCCCGGCTGGGGCCAACGTCCTGATTTTC; cdr3_aa: CASSPAGANVLIF
j_call: TRBJ1-5; d_call: TRBD1; v_call: TRBV10-3; clone_size: NA; cdr3_nt: TGTGCCATCAGTACCGGGACAGCTAATCAGCCCCAGCATTTT; cdr3_aa: CAISTGTANQPQHF
j_call: TRBJ2-5; d_call: NA; v_call: TRBV2; clone_size: many; cdr3_nt: TGTGCCAGCAGCGTTGTGAGGGATGAGACCCAGTACTTC; cdr3_aa: CASSVVRDETQYF
j_call: TRBJ1-5; d_call: TRBD1; v_call: TRBV6-5; clone_size: NA; cdr3_nt: TGTGCCATCGAGAAGGGACAGAGGGATCAGCCCCAGCATTTT; cdr3_aa: CAIEKGQRDQPQHF
j_call: TRBJ2-5; d_call: NA; v_call: TRBV5-1; clone_size: NA; cdr3_nt: TGCGCCAGCAGCTTGGGCCAGGGCCAAGAGACCCAGTACTTC; cdr3_aa: CASSLGQGQETQYF
j_call: TRBJ2-3; d_call: TRBD2; v_call: TRBV7-9; clone_size: NA; cdr3_nt: TGTGCCAGCAGCTTAGCTATGACTAGCGGGGTAGATACGCAGTATTTT; cdr3_aa: CASSLAMTSGVDTQYF
j_call: TRBJ1-4; d_call: NA; v_call: TRBV2; clone_size: NA; cdr3_nt: TGTGCCAGCAGGGAGATTAACAGGGTTGTTCAAGAAAAACTGTTTTTT; cdr3_aa: CASREINRVVQEKLFF
j_call: TRBJ2-2; d_call: NA; v_call: TRBV5-4; clone_size: NA; cdr3_nt: TGTGCCAGCAGCTTGGTGCAGGCGAACACCGGGGAGCTGTTTTTT; cdr3_aa: CASSLVQANTGELFF
j_call: TRBJ1-1; d_call: NA; v_call: TRBV3-1/TRBV3-2; clone_size: NA; cdr3_nt: TGTGCCAGCAGCCCCCCTCCCGGACGGGAAAACACTGAAGCTTTCTTT; cdr3_aa: CASSPPPGRENTEAFF
j_call: TRBJ1-4; d_call: NA; v_call: TRBV15; clone_size: NA; cdr3_nt: TGTGCCACCAGCCGACAGTTTAATGAAAAACTGTTTTTT; cdr3_aa: CATSRQFNEKLFF
j_call: TRBJ2-5; d_call: TRBD2; v_call: TRBV7-2; clone_size: NA; cdr3_nt: TGTGCCAGCAGCGCCCCTTTAGCGGGAGTGGGGACCCAGTACTTC; cdr3_aa: CASSAPLAGVGTQYF
j_call: TRBJ2-3; d_call: NA; v_call: TRBV15; clone_size: NA; cdr3_nt: TGTGCCACCAGCAGGCCAGGGGCTTCTAGCACAGATACGCAGTATTTT; cdr3_aa: CATSRPGASSTDTQYF
j_call: TRBJ2-7; d_call: TRBD2; v_call: TRBV18; clone_size: NA; cdr3_nt: TGTGCCAGCTCACGGGCAGGGACTAGCGCCTACGAGCAGTACTTC; cdr3_aa: CASSRAGTSAYEQYF
j_call: TRBJ1-2; d_call: TRBD1; v_call: TRBV10-3; clone_size: NA; cdr3_nt: TGTGCCACGCAGGGACAGGACTCTGGCTACACCTTC; cdr3_aa: CATQGQDSGYTF
j_call: TRBJ2-1; d_call: NA; v_call: TRBV6-2/TRBV6-3; clone_size: NA; cdr3_nt: TGTGCCAGCAGTTACATGGGGGCGGGCAATGAGCAGTTCTTC; cdr3_aa: CASSYMGAGNEQFF
j_call: TRBJ1-1; d_call: NA; v_call: TRBV7-5; clone_size: NA; cdr3_nt: TGTGTCAGAAGCATCCCGGGACAACGGAACACTGAAGCTTTCTTT; cdr3_aa: CVRSIPGQRNTEAFF
j_call: TRBJ1-5; d_call: NA; v_call: TRBV6-2/TRBV6-3; clone_size: NA; cdr3_nt: TGTGCCAGCAGTATACTCGATTCGGGGCAGCCCCAGCATTTT; cdr3_aa: CASSILDSGQPQHF
j_call: TRBJ1-3; d_call: NA; v_call: TRBV3-1/TRBV3-2; clone_size: NA; cdr3_nt: TGTGCCAGCAGCTTGAGTGGAAACACCATATATTTT; cdr3_aa: CASSLSGNTIYF
j_call: TRBJ2-1; d_call: NA; v_call: TRBV5-1; clone_size: NA; cdr3_nt: TGCGCCAGCAGCTACTCCCCTATAGCGGACTCCTACAATGAGCAGTTCTTC; cdr3_aa: CASSYSPIADSYNEQFF
j_call: TRBJ1-2; d_call: NA; v_call: TRBV27; clone_size: NA; cdr3_nt: TGTGCCAGCAGTAGCCGAACCCACGCGCCCGAATATGGCTACACCTTC; cdr3_aa: CASSSRTHAPEYGYTF
j_call: TRBJ1-3; d_call: NA; v_call: TRBV30; clone_size: few; cdr3_nt: TGTGCCTGGAGTTTCTCCTCAACATCTGGAAACACCATATATTTT; cdr3_aa: CAWSFSSTSGNTIYF
j_call: TRBJ1-5; d_call: NA; v_call: TRBV19; clone_size: few; cdr3_nt: TGTGCCAGTAGTATAGTTTTCCGTCAGCCCCAGCATTTT; cdr3_aa: CASSIVFRQPQHF
j_call: TRBJ1-1; d_call: TRBD1; v_call: TRBV6-5; clone_size: few; cdr3_nt: TGTGCCAGCACCCACGGACAGGGCGGCACTGAAGCTTTCTTT; cdr3_aa: CASTHGQGGTEAFF
j_call: TRBJ2-3; d_call: TRBD2; v_call: TRBV5-1; clone_size: once; cdr3_nt: TGCGCCAGCAGCCTTACTAGCGGAGCCAACACAGATACGCAGTATTTT; cdr3_aa: CASSLTSGANTDTQYF
j_call: TRBJ2-1; d_call: TRBD2; v_call: TRBV10-3; clone_size: NA; cdr3_nt: TGTGCCATCAGGAAGAGGAGCGGGAGGTCCTACAATGAGCAGTTCTTC; cdr3_aa: CAIRKRSGRSYNEQFF
j_call: TRBJ1-6; d_call: NA; v_call: TRBV19; clone_size: NA; cdr3_nt: TGTGCCAGTAGTTCACAGGGTAATTCACCCCTCCACTTT; cdr3_aa: CASSSQGNSPLHF
j_call: TRBJ2-7; d_call: NA; v_call: TRBV20-1; clone_size: NA; cdr3_nt: TGCAGTGCTAGTAGGGGGACGGGCTCATACGAGCAGTACTTC; cdr3_aa: CSASRGTGSYEQYF
j_call: TRBJ2-1; d_call: NA; v_call: TRBV5-1; clone_size: NA; cdr3_nt: TGCGCCAGCAGCTCAACCGACAGCTACAATGAGCAGTTCTTC; cdr3_aa: CASSSTDSYNEQFF
j_call: TRBJ2-3; d_call: NA; v_call: TRBV6-4; clone_size: once; cdr3_nt: TGTGCCAGCAGTCGATATGGCGGGGTCGGCGATACGCAGTATTTT; cdr3_aa: CASSRYGGVGDTQYF
j_call: TRBJ1-1; d_call: NA; v_call: TRBV5-5; clone_size: NA; cdr3_nt: TGTGCCAGCAGCTCCAAAACAGAAATCCTAGAAGCTTTCTTT; cdr3_aa: CASSSKTEILEAFF
j_call: TRBJ2-1; d_call: NA; v_call: TRBV11-2; clone_size: NA; cdr3_nt: TGTGCCAGCAGCTTCGGGGACACGTTCTACAATGAGCAGTTCTTC; cdr3_aa: CASSFGDTFYNEQFF
j_call: TRBJ2-7; d_call: TRBD2; v_call: TRBV6-1; clone_size: NA; cdr3_nt: TGTGCCAGCAGTGATCAGTTAGGCGTAGCGGGAATTTCGTACGAGCAGTACTTC; cdr3_aa: CASSDQLGVAGISYEQYF
j_call: TRBJ2-1; d_call: NA; v_call: TRBV24-1; clone_size: once; cdr3_nt: TGTGCCACCGGGAGCCCCATGAACTATGAGCAGTTCTTC; cdr3_aa: CATGSPMNYEQFF
j_call: TRBJ2-3; d_call: NA; v_call: TRBV7-7; clone_size: NA; cdr3_nt: TGTGCTAGCAGCCCCGGGACAGATACGCAGTATTTT; cdr3_aa: CASSPGTDTQYF
j_call: TRBJ1-1; d_call: NA; v_call: TRBV6-5; clone_size: NA; cdr3_nt: TGTGCCAGCAGCCGCGCCGGGGGACTTGAAGCTTTCTTT; cdr3_aa: CASSRAGGLEAFF